These T cell receptor beta chains were read from a single sample in a study of cytomegalovirus exposure and HLA in healthy donors. Sequenced by immunoSEQ multiplex PCR; TCRdb stores in-frame clones only, minus some. The table has 150,000 to 200,000 clones, 78% seen once. The sequenced sample was PBMCs. These receptor sequences come from a woman aged 25 to 39 in good health and CMV-seropositive. The CDR3 runs from the conserved cysteine through the conserved F or W. Each record gives: V gene, CDR3 length, J gene, clone size, D gene, CDR3 DNA, CDR3 protein. The D gene is left open where the match is weak. The size entry is marked missing in some rows and otherwise reads once, few, many or a size class.

TRBV6-5	15	TRBJ1-1	NA	TRBD1	TGTGCCAGCAGTGCTGACAGGGGTTCAAGCACTGAAGCTTTCTTT	CASSADRGSSTEAFF
TRBV10-1	16	TRBJ2-2	NA	TRBD1	TGCGCCAGCAGTGAGTCAGGGGGCGGAAACACCGGGGAGCTGTTTTTT	CASSESGGGNTGELFF
TRBV5-5	15	TRBJ2-7	NA	TRBD1	TGTGCCAGCAGCCTGGCCGGGACAGGGGGATACGAGCAGTACTTC	CASSLAGTGGYEQYF
TRBV6-6	14	TRBJ1-2	NA	NA	TGTGCCGGTAGACCGGACTCCCAAGACTCTGGCTACACTTTC	CAGRPDSQDSGYTF
TRBV25-1	14	TRBJ2-3	NA	NA	TGTGCCAGCAGTGAATATAGGGGGACAGATACGCAGTATTTT	CASSEYRGTDTQYF
TRBV5-4	15	TRBJ2-1	once	TRBD2	TGTGCCAGCAGCCTACCGGGACTAGCGGTAAATGAGCAGTTCTTC	CASSLPGLAVNEQFF
TRBV19	14	TRBJ1-1	few	TRBD1	TGTGCCAGTAGTGTGGGACAGTACTACACTGAAGCTTTCTTT	CASSVGQYYTEAFF
TRBV7-2	15	TRBJ2-7	NA	TRBD2	TGTGCCAGCAGCTTTAGACTAGCGGGAGGCTACGAGCAGTACTTC	CASSFRLAGGYEQYF
TRBV5-1	15	TRBJ2-2	once	TRBD1	TGCGCCAGCAGCTCCGGACAGGGCGGGTCCGGGGAGCTGTTTTTT	CASSSGQGGSGELFF
TRBV4-1	13	TRBJ2-7	NA	NA	TGCGCCAGCTCGGCGGTAACCTCCTACGAGCAGTACTTC	CASSAVTSYEQYF
TRBV5-1	15	TRBJ1-1	few	NA	TGCGCCAGCAGCGGGCATGGGACACAAAACACTGAAGCTTTCTTT	CASSGHGTQNTEAFF
TRBV9	14	TRBJ2-2	NA	TRBD2	TGTGCCAGCAGCGCGCGGACTAGTAAGGGGGAGCTGTTTTTT	CASSARTSKGELFF
TRBV19	19	TRBJ1-1	NA	TRBD1	TGTGCCAGTAGTATGGGACAGGGGGTGTACAGTCGGTCGAACACTGAAGCTTTCTTT	CASSMGQGVYSRSNTEAFF
TRBV5-6	13	TRBJ2-5	NA	TRBD1	TGTGCCAGCAGCTTGGCAGGGGGAGAGACCCAGTACTTC	CASSLAGGETQYF
TRBV9	15	TRBJ2-7	NA	TRBD1	TGTGCCAGCAGCGTAGGGACAGGGGGTGGTTACGAGCAGTACTTC	CASSVGTGGGYEQYF
TRBV4-3	16	TRBJ1-2	NA	TRBD1	TGCGCCAGCAGCCAAACAGGGGACGCTACTAACTATGGCTACACCTTC	CASSQTGDATNYGYTF
TRBV10-3	13	TRBJ2-7	NA	TRBD1	TGTGCCAGCGCGGGGACAGGAATCTACGAGCAGTACTTC	CASAGTGIYEQYF
TRBV19	14	TRBJ2-1	NA	NA	TGTGCCAGTACCCCCCGCCATGGGAGAACTGAGCAGTTCTTC	CASTPRHGRTEQFF
TRBV27	16	TRBJ2-1	NA	NA	TGTGCCAGCCCTTGGGACTCGGGAATCTCCTACAATGAGCAGTTCTTC	CASPWDSGISYNEQFF
TRBV5-4	14	TRBJ2-2	NA	NA	TGTGCCAGCAGCTTTGGCCCCTCCGCCGGGGAGCTGTTTTTT	CASSFGPSAGELFF
TRBV6-5	16	TRBJ2-7	NA	TRBD1	TGTGCCAGCAGTTTTTGGGGACAGTCCCCTGCCTACGAGCAGTACTTC	CASSFWGQSPAYEQYF
TRBV19	15	TRBJ1-1	NA	NA	TGTGCCAGTACCCCCTGGGGGACACTTAACACTGAAGCTTTCTTT	CASTPWGTLNTEAFF
TRBV7-9	14	TRBJ1-4	NA	TRBD1	TGTGCCAGCAGCCCGACAGGGGGCCTTGAAAAACTGTTTTTT	CASSPTGGLEKLFF
TRBV7-9	17	TRBJ2-1	NA	NA	TGTGCCAGCAGCCACACCGGGACAAGGAGCTCCTACAATGAGCAGTTCTTC	CASSHTGTRSSYNEQFF
TRBV6-1	16	TRBJ1-5	once	NA	TGTGCCAGCAGTGAAGGTAGGGGACAACCAAATCAGCCCCAGCATTTT	CASSEGRGQPNQPQHF
TRBV6-1	16	TRBJ2-3	NA	TRBD2	TGTGCCAGCAGTGGACTTCTAGCGGGGTTCACAGATACGCAGTATTTT	CASSGLLAGFTDTQYF
TRBV5-8	15	TRBJ2-3	once	TRBD2	TGTGCCAGCAGCTTGGGACTAGCGGGGACAGATACGCAGTATTTT	CASSLGLAGTDTQYF
TRBV5-6	14	TRBJ2-5	NA	NA	TGTGCCAGCAGCTTGGTACGGTACCAAGAGACCCAGTACTTC	CASSLVRYQETQYF
TRBV15	16	TRBJ2-1	NA	NA	TGTGCCACCAGCAGAGACCGAGATCGGGGTGGTAATGAGCAGTTCTTC	CATSRDRDRGGNEQFF
TRBV7-9	14	TRBJ1-2	NA	NA	TGTGCCAGCAGCTTCGGCCAGGGACTCTATGGCTACACCTTC	CASSFGQGLYGYTF
TRBV28	14	TRBJ1-1	NA	NA	TGTGCCAGCAGTTTCCCCGGGGAGAACACTGAAGCTTTCTTT	CASSFPGENTEAFF
TRBV7-8	14	TRBJ1-4	NA	TRBD1	TGTGCCAGCAGCTTCGGACAGGGGGGCGAAAAACTGTTTTTT	CASSFGQGGEKLFF
TRBV5-4	15	TRBJ2-1	NA	TRBD2	TGTGCCAGCAGCATGGGACTAGTTGCCAACAATGAGCAGTTCTTC	CASSMGLVANNEQFF
TRBV6-6	16	TRBJ2-6	NA	NA	TGTGCCATTCTAGGGGCGGAGCGCTCTGGGGCCAACGTCCTGACTTTC	CAILGAERSGANVLTF
TRBV9	15	TRBJ2-3	NA	NA	TGTGCCAGCAGCGTAGGTCGGGGGGCTCAAGATACGCAGTATTTT	CASSVGRGAQDTQYF
TRBV9	15	TRBJ2-5	NA	TRBD2	TGTGCCAGCAGCGGGAAAGGGACTAGGCTGGGGGAGCAGTACTTC	CASSGKGTRLGEQYF
TRBV7-6	16	TRBJ2-1	once	TRBD2	TGTGCCAGCAGCTTAGGGGCTAGCGGGGGGGCCACTGAGCAGTTCTTC	CASSLGASGGATEQFF
TRBV6-1	15	TRBJ1-5	NA	TRBD1	TGTGCCAGCAGTGATCCGGGACAGGGAGGTCAGCCCCAGCATTTT	CASSDPGQGGQPQHF
TRBV2	15	TRBJ2-2	NA	NA	TGTGCCAGCAGCGAGAATGCCGAGAACACCGGGGAGCTGTTTTTT	CASSENAENTGELFF
TRBV9	15	TRBJ1-3	NA	TRBD1	TGTGCCAGCAGCCTCGGGGGACAGGTCGGAAACACCATATATTTT	CASSLGGQVGNTIYF
TRBV28	14	TRBJ1-2	once	TRBD1	TGTGCCAGCAGTTCGGGACAGGGTGTCTATGGCTACACCTTC	CASSSGQGVYGYTF
TRBV5-6	13	TRBJ1-1	once	TRBD1	TGTGCCAGCAGCCAAGACAGGGGTACTGAAGCTTTCTTT	CASSQDRGTEAFF
TRBV6-5	15	TRBJ2-2	NA	TRBD1	TGTGCCAGCAGTGCTGACAGGGTAAACACCGGGGAGCTGTTTTTT	CASSADRVNTGELFF
TRBV20-1	11	TRBJ1-1	NA	NA	TGCAGTGCTAGTAAGAACGTCGGAGCTTTCTTT	CSASKNVGAFF
TRBV9	18	TRBJ2-3	NA	TRBD2	TGTGCCAGCAGCACTCTGGGGGGACTAGCGGGGGTCACAGATACGCAGTATTTT	CASSTLGGLAGVTDTQYF
TRBV18	15	TRBJ2-5	once	NA	TGTGCCAGCTCACCACCCCAGGGATACCAAGAGACCCAGTACTTC	CASSPPQGYQETQYF
TRBV6-5	13	TRBJ1-1	once	TRBD1	TGTGCCAGCAGTGGGACAGGGATCACTGAAGCTTTCTTT	CASSGTGITEAFF
TRBV19	14	TRBJ1-1	NA	NA	TGTGCCAGTATTATCGGGGGGCCGAACACTGAAGCTTTCTTT	CASIIGGPNTEAFF
TRBV4-1	14	TRBJ2-7	NA	NA	TGCGCCAGCAGCCAGGCCGGGGTGATCTACGAGCAGTACTTC	CASSQAGVIYEQYF
TRBV10-2	17	TRBJ2-3	NA	NA	TGCGCCAGCAGTGTGAGGGGGGCGGCCCCCGGGGGGTATACGCAGTATTTT	CASSVRGAAPGGYTQYF
TRBV7-9	17	TRBJ1-1	NA	TRBD1	TGTGCCAGCAGTAAAGGGGCAGGGGGGACAATGGGGACTGAAGCTTTCTTT	CASSKGAGGTMGTEAFF
TRBV19	13	TRBJ2-7	NA	TRBD1	TGTGCCAGTAGCCGACAGGGGACCTACGAGCAGTACTTC	CASSRQGTYEQYF
TRBV5-4	16	TRBJ2-2	once	TRBD2	TGTGCCAGCAGCTTGAAACTAGCGGGAGTCCGGGGGGAGCTGTTTTTT	CASSLKLAGVRGELFF
TRBV7-9	13	TRBJ2-7	few	NA	TGTGCCAGCAGTCCGGTCTGGTCCTACGAGCAGTACTTC	CASSPVWSYEQYF
TRBV10-1	15	TRBJ2-1	NA	TRBD2	TGCGCCGGCTCCCGGACTAGCGGGAGCAACAATGAGCAGTTCTTC	CAGSRTSGSNNEQFF